This T cell receptor (beta chain) was sequenced during a study of identical twins. TCRdb reprocessed the 5' RACE reads via MiXCR and lists one record per CDR3 protein. The profile shows hundreds of thousands of distinct CDR3 sequences, 18% of them singletons. V lost 4 bases and J lost 3; bases outside the gene matches: 10. CDR1 is SGHDT and CDR2 is YYEEEE in the germline V gene. The CDR3 runs to 16 residues. In this sample, this clonotype turned up once. These data were also reused for a study on T cells expressing NK-cell markers.

The sequencing input was PBMCs. This receptor was obtained from a woman younger than 30 in good health. This chain uses TRBV5-6 with TRBJ2-1; 7 positions match TRBD1. CDR3 residues: CASSLATGALYNEQFF. CDR3 DNA sequence: TGTGCCAGCAGCCTGGCCACAGGGGCGCTCTACAATGAGCAGTTCTTC.